This paragraph reports one T cell receptor (beta chain). Its antigen is as yet unknown. The record originates from a study of cytomegalovirus exposure and HLA in healthy donors. Study-wide findings and caveats: There were some public TCRs occurring in many donors, but most TCR sequences were rare. Subsequent analysis of the approximately 110 validation repertoires found a tendency for first-cohort TCR clusters to co-occur. It was reported that the classifier diagnosed cytomegalovirus status with high specificity and sensitivity in both the original and validation cohorts.

Here immunoSEQ multiplex PCR was the method, and the copy in TCRdb shows in-frame clones only, minus some. The table includes about 160,000 clones, around nine tenths detected once. CDR1 MDHEN and CDR2 SYDVKM come from the germline V gene. CDR3 length: 19 amino acids. Germline trimming cut 4 bases from V and 4 bases from J; bases unmatched to any gene: 20. The chain has TRBV28 and TRBJ1-2; 8 bases line up with TRBD1. This receptor was obtained from a man between 18 and 35 years old in good health and CMV-seronegative. The sample was PBMCs. DNA for the CDR3: TGTGCCAGCAGTTATACCTATCCCCCGGTCGGACAGGGTGGCTATGGCTACACCTTC. Translated, it gives CASSYTYPPVGQGGYGYTF.